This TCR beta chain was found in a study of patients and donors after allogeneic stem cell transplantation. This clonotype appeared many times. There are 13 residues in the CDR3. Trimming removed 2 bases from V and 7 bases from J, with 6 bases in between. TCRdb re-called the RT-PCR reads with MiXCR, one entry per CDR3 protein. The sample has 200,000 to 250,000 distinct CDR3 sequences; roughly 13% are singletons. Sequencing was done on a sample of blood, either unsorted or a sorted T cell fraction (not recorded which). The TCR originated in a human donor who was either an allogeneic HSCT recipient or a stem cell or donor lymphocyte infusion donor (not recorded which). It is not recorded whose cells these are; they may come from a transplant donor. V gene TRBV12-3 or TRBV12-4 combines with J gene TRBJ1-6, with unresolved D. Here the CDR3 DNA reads TGTGCCAGCAGTTTATCGAGGAATTCACCCCTCCACTTT. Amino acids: CASSLSRNSPLHF.